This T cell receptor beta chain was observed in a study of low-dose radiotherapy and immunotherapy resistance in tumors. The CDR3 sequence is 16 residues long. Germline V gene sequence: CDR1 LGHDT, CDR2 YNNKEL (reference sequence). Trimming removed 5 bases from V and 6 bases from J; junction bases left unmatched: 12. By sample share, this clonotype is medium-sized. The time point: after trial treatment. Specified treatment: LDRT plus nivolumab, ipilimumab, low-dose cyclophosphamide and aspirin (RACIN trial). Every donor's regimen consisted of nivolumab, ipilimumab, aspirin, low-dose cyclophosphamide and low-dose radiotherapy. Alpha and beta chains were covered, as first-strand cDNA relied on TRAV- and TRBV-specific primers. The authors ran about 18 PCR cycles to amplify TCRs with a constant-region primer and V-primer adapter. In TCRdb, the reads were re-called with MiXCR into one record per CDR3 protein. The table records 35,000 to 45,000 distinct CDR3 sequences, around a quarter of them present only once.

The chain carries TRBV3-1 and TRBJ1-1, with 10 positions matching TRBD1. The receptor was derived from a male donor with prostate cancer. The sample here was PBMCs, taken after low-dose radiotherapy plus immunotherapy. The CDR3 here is CASSYPSTGGRAEAFF. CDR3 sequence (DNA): TGTGCCAGCAGCTACCCCTCGACAGGGGGCAGGGCTGAAGCTTTCTTT.